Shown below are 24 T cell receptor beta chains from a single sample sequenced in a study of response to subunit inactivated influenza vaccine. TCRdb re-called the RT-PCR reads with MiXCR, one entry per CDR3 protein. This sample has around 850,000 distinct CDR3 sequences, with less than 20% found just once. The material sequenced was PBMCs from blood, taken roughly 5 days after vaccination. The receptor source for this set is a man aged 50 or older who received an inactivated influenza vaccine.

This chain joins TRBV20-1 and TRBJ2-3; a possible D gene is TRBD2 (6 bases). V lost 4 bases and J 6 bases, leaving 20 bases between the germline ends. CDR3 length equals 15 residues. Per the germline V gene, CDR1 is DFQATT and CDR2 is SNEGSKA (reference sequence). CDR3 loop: CSANRDFRWGDTQYF. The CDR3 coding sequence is TGCAGTGCTAATCGGGACTTTCGGTGGGGGGATACGCAGTATTTT.

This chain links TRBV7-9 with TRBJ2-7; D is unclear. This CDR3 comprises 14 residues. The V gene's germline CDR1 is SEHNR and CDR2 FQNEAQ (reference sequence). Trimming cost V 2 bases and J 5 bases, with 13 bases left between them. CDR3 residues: CASSLSSSFNEQYF. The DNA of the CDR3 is TGTGCCAGCAGCTTATCGAGCAGTTTTAACGAGCAGTACTTC.

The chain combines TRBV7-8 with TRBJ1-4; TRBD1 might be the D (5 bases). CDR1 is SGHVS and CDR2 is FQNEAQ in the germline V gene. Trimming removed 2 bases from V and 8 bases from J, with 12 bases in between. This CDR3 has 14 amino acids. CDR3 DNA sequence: TGTGCCAGCAGCTTAAGAGAGGGGCAGGAAAAACTGTTTTTT. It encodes CASSLREGQEKLFF.

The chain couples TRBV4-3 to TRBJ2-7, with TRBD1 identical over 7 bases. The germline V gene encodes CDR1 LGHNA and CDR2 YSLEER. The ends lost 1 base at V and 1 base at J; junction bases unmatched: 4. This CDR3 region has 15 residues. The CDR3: CASSQGVGQSYEQYF. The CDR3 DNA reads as TGCGCCAGCAGCCAAGGAGTGGGACAGTCCTACGAGCAGTACTTC.

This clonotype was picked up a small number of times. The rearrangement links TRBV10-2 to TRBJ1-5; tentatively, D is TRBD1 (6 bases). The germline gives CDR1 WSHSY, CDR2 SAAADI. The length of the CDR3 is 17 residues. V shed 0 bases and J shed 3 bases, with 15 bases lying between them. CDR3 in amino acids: CASSESLVGGSNQPQHF. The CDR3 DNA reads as TGCGCCAGCAGTGAGTCCTTGGTAGGGGGGTCCAATCAGCCCCAGCATTTT.

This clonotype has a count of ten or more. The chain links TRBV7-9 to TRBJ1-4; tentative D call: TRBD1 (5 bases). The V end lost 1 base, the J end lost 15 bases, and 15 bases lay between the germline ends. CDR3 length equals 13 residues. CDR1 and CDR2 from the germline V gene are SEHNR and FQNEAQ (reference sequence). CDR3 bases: TGTGCCAGCAGCTTAGTGCTCCAGGGAGAAGTGTTTTTT. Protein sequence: CASSLVLQGEVFF.

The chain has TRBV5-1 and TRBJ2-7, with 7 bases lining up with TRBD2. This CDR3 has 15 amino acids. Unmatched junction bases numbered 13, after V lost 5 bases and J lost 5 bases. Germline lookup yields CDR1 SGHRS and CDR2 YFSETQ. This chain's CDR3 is CASSPSLGRGHEQYF. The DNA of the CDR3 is TGCGCCAGCAGTCCCTCGCTTGGGAGGGGACACGAGCAGTACTTC.

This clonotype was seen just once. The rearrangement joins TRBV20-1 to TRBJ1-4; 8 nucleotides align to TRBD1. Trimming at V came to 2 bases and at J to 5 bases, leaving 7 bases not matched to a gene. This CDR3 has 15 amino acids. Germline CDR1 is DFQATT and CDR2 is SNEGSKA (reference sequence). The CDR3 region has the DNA TGCAGTGCTAGAAGGCAGGGGGCTGGAAATGAAAAACTGTTTTTT. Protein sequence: CSARRQGAGNEKLFF.

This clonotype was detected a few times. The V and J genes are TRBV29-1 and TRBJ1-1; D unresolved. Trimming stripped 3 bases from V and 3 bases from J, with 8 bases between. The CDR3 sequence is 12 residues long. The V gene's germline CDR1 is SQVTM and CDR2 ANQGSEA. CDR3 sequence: CSVDREYTEAFF. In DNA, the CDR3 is TGCAGCGTTGACAGAGAGTACACTGAAGCTTTCTTT. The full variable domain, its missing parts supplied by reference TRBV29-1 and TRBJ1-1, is SAVISQKPSRDICQRGTSLTIQCQVDSQVTMMFWYRQQPGQSLTLIATANQGSEATYESGFVIDKFPISRPNLTFSTLTVSNMSPEDSSIYLCSVDREYTEAFFGQGTRLTVV.

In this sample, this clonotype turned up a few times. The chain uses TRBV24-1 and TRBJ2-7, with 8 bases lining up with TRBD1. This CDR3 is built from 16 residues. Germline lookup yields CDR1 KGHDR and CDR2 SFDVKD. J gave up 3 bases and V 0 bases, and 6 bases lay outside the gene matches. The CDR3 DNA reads TGTGCCACCAGTGATTTGCTCGGGACAGGAGACTACGAGCAGTACTTC. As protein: CATSDLLGTGDYEQYF.

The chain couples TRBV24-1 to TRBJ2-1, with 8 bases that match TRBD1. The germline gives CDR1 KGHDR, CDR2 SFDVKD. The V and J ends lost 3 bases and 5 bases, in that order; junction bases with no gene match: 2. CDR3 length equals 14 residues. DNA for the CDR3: TGTGCCACCAGTGATGGGGACAGGAACAATGAGCAGTTCTTC. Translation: CATSDGDRNNEQFF.

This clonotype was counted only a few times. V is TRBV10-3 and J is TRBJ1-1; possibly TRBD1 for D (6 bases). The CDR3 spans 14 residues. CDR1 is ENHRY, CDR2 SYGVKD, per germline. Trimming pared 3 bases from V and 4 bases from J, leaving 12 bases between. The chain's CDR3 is CAISENRAGTEAFF. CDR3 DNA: TGTGCCATCAGTGAAAACAGGGCAGGCACTGAAGCTTTCTTT.

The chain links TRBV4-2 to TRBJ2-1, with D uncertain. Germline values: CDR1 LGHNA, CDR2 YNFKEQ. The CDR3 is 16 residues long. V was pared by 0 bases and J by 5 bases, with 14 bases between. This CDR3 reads CASSQDGRGRNNEQFF. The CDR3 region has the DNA TGTGCCAGCAGCCAAGATGGTCGTGGCAGGAACAATGAGCAGTTCTTC.

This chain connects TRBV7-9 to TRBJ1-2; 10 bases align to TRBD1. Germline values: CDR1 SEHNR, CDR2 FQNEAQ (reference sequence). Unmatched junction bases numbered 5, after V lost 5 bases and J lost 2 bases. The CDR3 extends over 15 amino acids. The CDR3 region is CASSRGTGVNYGYTF. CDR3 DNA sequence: TGTGCCAGCAGCCGCGGGACAGGGGTAAACTATGGCTACACCTTC.

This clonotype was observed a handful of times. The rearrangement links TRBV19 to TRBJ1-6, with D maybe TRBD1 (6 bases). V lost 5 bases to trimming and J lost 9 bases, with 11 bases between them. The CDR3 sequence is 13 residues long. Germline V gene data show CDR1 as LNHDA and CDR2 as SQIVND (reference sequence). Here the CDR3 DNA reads TGTGCCAGTAGTCTCCCAGGGGTTTCACCCCTCCACTTT. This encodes CASSLPGVSPLHF.

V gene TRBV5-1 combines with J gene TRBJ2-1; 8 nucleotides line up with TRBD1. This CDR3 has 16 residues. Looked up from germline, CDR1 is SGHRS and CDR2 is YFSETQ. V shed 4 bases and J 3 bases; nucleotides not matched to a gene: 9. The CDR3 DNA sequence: TGCGCCAGCAGCCCGCAAGGGACAGGCCTCTACAATGAGCAGTTCTTC. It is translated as CASSPQGTGLYNEQFF.

The CDR3 DNA is TGCAGTGCTAGAGATGCGCGGCAGAGCGTCAATCAGCCCCAGCATTTT. This gives the protein CSARDARQSVNQPQHF. The chain recombines TRBV20-1 with TRBJ1-5; D unclear. The CDR3 contains 16 residues. The germline gives CDR1 DFQATT, CDR2 SNEGSKA (reference sequence). V lost 0 bases and J 3 bases, leaving 15 bases between the germline ends.

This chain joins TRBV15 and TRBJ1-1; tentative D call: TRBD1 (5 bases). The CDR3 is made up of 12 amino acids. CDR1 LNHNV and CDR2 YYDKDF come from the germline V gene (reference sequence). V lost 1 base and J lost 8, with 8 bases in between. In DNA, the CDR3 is TGTGCCACCAGCAGAGTTCGGGACGAAGCTTTCTTT. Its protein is CATSRVRDEAFF.

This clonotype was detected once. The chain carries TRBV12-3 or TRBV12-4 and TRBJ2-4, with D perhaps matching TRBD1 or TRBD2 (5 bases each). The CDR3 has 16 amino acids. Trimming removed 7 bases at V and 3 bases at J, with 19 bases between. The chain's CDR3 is CASMGKRVGDKNIQYF. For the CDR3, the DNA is TGTGCCAGCATGGGAAAGAGGGTGGGGGACAAAAACATTCAGTACTTC.

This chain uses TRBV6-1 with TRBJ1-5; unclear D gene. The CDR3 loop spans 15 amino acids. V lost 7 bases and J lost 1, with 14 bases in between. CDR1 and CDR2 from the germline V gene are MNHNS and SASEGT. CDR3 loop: CASTREGSSNQPQHF. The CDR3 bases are TGTGCCAGCACTCGGGAGGGCAGCAGCAATCAGCCCCAGCATTTT.

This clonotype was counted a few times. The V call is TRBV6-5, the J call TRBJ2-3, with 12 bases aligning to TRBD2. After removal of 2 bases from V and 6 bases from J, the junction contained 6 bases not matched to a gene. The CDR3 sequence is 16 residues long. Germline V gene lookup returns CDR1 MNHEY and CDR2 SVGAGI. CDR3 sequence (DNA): TGTGCCAGCAGTTACAGGCTACTAGCGGGGGGCGATACGCAGTATTTT. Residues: CASSYRLLAGGDTQYF.

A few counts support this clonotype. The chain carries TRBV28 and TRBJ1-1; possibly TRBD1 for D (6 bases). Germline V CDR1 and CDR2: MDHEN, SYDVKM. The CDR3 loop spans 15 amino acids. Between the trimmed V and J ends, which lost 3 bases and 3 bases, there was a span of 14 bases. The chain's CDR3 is CASSFTGTPDTEAFF. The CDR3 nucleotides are TGTGCCAGCAGTTTTACCGGGACACCAGACACTGAAGCTTTCTTT.

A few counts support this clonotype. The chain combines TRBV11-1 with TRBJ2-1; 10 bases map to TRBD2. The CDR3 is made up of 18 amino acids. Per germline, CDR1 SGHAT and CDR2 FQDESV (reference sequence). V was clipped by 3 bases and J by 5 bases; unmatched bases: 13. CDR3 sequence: CASSFTLAGAYRDNEQFF. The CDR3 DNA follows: TGTGCCAGCAGCTTTACCCTAGCGGGAGCGTATAGGGACAATGAGCAGTTCTTC.

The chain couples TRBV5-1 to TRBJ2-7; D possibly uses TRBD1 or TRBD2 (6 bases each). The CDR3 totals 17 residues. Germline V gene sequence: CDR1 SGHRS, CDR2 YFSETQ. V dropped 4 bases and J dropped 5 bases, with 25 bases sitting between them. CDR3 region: CASSVGWGASREHEQYF. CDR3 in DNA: TGCGCCAGCAGCGTCGGTTGGGGGGCGTCCCGGGAGCACGAGCAGTACTTC.